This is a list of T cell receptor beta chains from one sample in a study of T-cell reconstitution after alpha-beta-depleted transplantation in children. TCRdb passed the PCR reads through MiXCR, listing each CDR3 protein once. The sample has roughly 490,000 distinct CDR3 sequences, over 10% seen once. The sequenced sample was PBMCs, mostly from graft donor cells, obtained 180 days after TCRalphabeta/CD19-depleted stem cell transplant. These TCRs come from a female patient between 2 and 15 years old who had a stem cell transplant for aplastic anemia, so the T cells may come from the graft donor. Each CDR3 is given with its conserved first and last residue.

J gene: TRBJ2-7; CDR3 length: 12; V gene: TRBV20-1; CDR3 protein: CSARDTAYEQYF
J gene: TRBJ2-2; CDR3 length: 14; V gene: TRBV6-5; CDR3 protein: CASSYIRDTGELFF
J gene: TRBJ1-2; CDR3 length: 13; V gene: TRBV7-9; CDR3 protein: CASRGEYWYGYTF
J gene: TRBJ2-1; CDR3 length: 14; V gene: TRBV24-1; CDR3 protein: CATAGTGEYNEQFF
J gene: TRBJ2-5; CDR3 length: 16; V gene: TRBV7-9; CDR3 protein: CASSLVAPTGRETQYF
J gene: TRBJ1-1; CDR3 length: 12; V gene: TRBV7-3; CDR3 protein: CASSLDGTGAFF
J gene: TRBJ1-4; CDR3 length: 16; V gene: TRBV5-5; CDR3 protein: CASSSGPSATNEKLFF
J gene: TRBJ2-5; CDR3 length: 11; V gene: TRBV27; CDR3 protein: CASSKRGTQYF
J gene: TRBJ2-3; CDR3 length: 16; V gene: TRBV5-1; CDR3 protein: CASSTAATSGSDTQYF
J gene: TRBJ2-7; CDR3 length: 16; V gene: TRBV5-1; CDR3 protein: CASSPKASGSPHEQYF
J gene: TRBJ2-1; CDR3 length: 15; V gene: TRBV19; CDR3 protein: CATRVGGTGSNEQFF
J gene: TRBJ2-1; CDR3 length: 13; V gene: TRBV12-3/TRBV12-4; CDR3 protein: CASSSGGPSEQFF
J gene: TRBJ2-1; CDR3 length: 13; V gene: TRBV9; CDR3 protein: CASSIAEYNEQFF
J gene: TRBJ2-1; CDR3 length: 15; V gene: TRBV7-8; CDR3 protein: CASSTMAESGKEQFF
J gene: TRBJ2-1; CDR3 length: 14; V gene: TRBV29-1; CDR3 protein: CSVEERIIYNEQFF
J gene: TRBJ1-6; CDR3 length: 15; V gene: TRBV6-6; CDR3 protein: CASSSDDRNNSPLHF
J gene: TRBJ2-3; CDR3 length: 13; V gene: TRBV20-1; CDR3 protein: CSAARGGGDTQYF